A selection of T cell receptor beta chains follows, all from one sample in a study of blood T cell repertoires in COVID-19. The assay was immunoSEQ multiplex PCR, and TCRdb's table has in-frame clones only and misses some. The data show around 100,000 clones, approximately 90% seen once. The material sequenced was peripheral blood. The receptors derive from a man aged 50 to 60 with acute or convalescent COVID-19. Both conserved end residues are trimmed from each CDR3. Rows may omit the clone size; those that give it use once, few, many or a size class.

ASSPNTGGYGYT	TRBJ1-2	TRBV2	.
ASSKELVGGVDGYT	TRBJ1-2	TRBV21-1	.
ASSYPTGGAGETQY	TRBJ2-5	TRBV6-2/TRBV6-3	.
ASSVPGNTEAF	TRBJ1-1	TRBV10-1	once
ASSILQGFYGYT	TRBJ1-2	TRBV5-1	.
AIRGAGGETQY	TRBJ2-5	TRBV10-3	.
ASSQDAGRETQY	TRBJ2-5	TRBV3-1/TRBV3-2	once
ASSLSLRGAGNEQF	TRBJ2-1	TRBV7-6	.
ASSVGLDRENTEAF	TRBJ1-1	TRBV9	.
ASSQDISEQF	TRBJ2-1	TRBV4-2	.
ASSSGQSFSYEQY	TRBJ2-7	TRBV5-4	.
ATSRGYTGELF	TRBJ2-2	TRBV24-1	.
ASSFGRGLQEEKLF	TRBJ1-4	TRBV5-4	.
SAGTEFYEQY	TRBJ2-7	TRBV29-1	.
ASSPELASDEQY	TRBJ2-7	TRBV7-2	.
ASSPLGSSKQY	TRBJ2-7	TRBV12-3/TRBV12-4	.
ASSESRVAGDEQF	TRBJ2-1	TRBV10-1	.
ASSQDRGTGELF	TRBJ2-2	TRBV4-3	.
ASSFVVGRTYNEQF	TRBJ2-1	TRBV6-6	.
ASSLVPREIPKNIQY	TRBJ2-4	TRBV7-2	.
ASSYSTGVNTEAF	TRBJ1-1	TRBV6-5	.
ASSSHGGLAGLGELF	TRBJ2-2	TRBV7-9	.
SVDRAVGTEAF	TRBJ1-1	TRBV29-1	.
ASSLLSGQSYEQY	TRBJ2-7	TRBV5-1	.